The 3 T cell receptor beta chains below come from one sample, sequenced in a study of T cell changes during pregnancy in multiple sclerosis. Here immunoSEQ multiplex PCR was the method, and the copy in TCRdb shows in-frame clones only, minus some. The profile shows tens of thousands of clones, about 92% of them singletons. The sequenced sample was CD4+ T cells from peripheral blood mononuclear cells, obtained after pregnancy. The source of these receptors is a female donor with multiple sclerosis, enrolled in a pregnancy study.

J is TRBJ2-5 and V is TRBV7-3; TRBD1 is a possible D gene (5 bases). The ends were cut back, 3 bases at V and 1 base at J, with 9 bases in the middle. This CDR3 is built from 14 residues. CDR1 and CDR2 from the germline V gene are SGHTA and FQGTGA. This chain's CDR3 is CASSLGRGQETQYF. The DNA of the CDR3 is TGTGCCAGCAGCTTGGGGCGTGGCCAAGAGACCCAGTACTTC.

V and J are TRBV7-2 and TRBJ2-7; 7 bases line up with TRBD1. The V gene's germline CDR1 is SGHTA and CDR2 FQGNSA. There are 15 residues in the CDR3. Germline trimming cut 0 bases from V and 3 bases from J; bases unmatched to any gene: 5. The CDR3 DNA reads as TGTGCCAGCAGCTTAGCTAGACAGGGCTTCTACGAGCAGTACTTC. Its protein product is CASSLARQGFYEQYF.

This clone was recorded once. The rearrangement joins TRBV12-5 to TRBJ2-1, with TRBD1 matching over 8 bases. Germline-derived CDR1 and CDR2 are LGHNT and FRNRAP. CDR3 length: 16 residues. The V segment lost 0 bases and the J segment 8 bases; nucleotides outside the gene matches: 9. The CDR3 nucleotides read TGTGCTAGTGGTTTGGTTGTCGGGACAGGTAACCATGAGCAGTTCTTC. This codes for CASGLVVGTGNHEQFF.